Presented here are 31 T cell receptor beta chains from one specimen sequenced in a study of T cell responses to AZD1222 COVID-19 vaccine (dated by TCRdb to the early 2020s). The time point label corresponds to: about 28 days (+/-7) after the second vaccine dose. The library was made by the immunoSEQ multiplex PCR assay. TCRdb re-hosts the immuneACCESS table, in-frame sequences only. Its copies lack some clones; in the studies checked, an unresolved V gene accounts for under half of them, and the cause for the rest is not known. The table for this sample lists about 64,000 clones; roughly 80% of them were counted only once. In total, the top ten clones hold roughly 13% of the sample. The sample was peripheral blood, taken 28 days after the second AZD1222 dose. The source of these receptors is an adult who received the AZD1222 COVID-19 vaccine.

This rearrangement joins TRBV7-8 to TRBJ1-6; D remains ambiguous. CDR3 length: 17 residues. Trimming took 1 base from V and 0 from J, leaving 10 bases between them. CDR1 is SGHVS, CDR2 FQNEAQ, per germline. The CDR3 DNA reads TGTGCCAGCAGCTTAGGGGCCTTGAGCTCCTATAATTCACCCCTCCACTTT. It encodes CASSLGALSSYNSPLHF.

This chain connects TRBV27 to TRBJ2-6; D is unclear. Trimming removed 3 bases from V and 2 bases from J, with 8 bases in between. This CDR3 comprises 15 residues. Germline V lookup: CDR1 MNHEY, CDR2 SMNVEV (reference sequence). CDR3 amino acids: CASSLKAAGANVLTF. The CDR3, as DNA: TGTGCCAGCAGTTTGAAGGCGGCTGGGGCCAACGTCCTGACTTTC.

This clone showed up just a few times. This rearrangement joins TRBV24-1 to TRBJ2-1, with 8 bases matching TRBD1. V shed 3 bases, J shed 4 bases, and the junction held 10 bases outside the gene matches. Germline-derived CDR1 and CDR2 are KGHDR and SFDVKD. This CDR3 comprises 17 residues. CDR3 nucleotide sequence: TGTGCCACCAGTGATACCCCCGGGACAGGACATTACAATGAGCAGTTCTTC. Encoded protein: CATSDTPGTGHYNEQFF.

The chain uses TRBV7-3 and TRBJ2-3; TRBD2 matches 10 bases. J gave up 5 bases and V 3 bases, and 5 bases lay outside the gene matches. The CDR3 contains 15 residues. Germline V gene lookup returns CDR1 SGHTA and CDR2 FQGTGA. The CDR3 DNA sequence: TGTGCCAGCAGCTTGAGCGGGGGGGCAGGAGATACGCAGTATTTT. Amino acid sequence: CASSLSGGAGDTQYF.

J is TRBJ2-7 and V is TRBV6-5, with no clear D. Germline CDR1 MNHEY, CDR2 SVGAGI. The CDR3 totals 11 residues. V lost 9 bases and J 3 bases, leaving 9 bases between the germline ends. The CDR3 nucleotides read TGTGCCAGTACTACATTCTACGAGCAGTACTTC. Its translation: CASTTFYEQYF.

This chain links TRBV19 with TRBJ1-1; D is unclear. The ends were cut back, 2 bases at V and 1 base at J, with 8 bases in the middle. CDR1 is LNHDA, CDR2 SQIVND, per germline (reference sequence). This CDR3 has 14 residues. CDR3 bases: TGTGCCAGTAGTATAACGGGGTGGAACACTGAAGCTTTCTTT. Protein: CASSITGWNTEAFF.

The rearrangement links TRBV7-9 to TRBJ1-2; a possible D gene is TRBD1 (6 bases). The V end was cut by 10 bases, the J end by 6 bases, with 18 bases between. The CDR3 covers 13 residues. In germline, CDR1 is SEHNR, CDR2 FQNEAQ (reference sequence). This CDR3 reads CATLRDTAHGYTF. Written as DNA, the CDR3 is TGTGCCACCCTTAGGGACACCGCACATGGCTACACCTTC.

V gene TRBV29-1 combines with J gene TRBJ1-2; TRBD1 might be the D (6 bases). V dropped 4 bases and J dropped 2 bases, with 11 bases sitting between them. Looked up from germline, CDR1 is SQVTM and CDR2 is ANQGSEA. The CDR3 spans 13 residues. The CDR3 loop reads CSVGQGRNYGYTF. In nucleotides, the CDR3 is TGCAGCGTTGGTCAGGGGAGGAACTATGGCTACACCTTC.

The chain joins TRBV7-2 to TRBJ1-1, with D hard to call. The V gene lost 3 bases and the J gene lost 6 bases, with 11 bases spanning the gap. CDR3 length: 13 amino acids. Germline V gene lookup returns CDR1 SGHTA and CDR2 FQGNSA. In DNA, the CDR3 is TGTGCCAGCAGCTTCCTCCCCCGGTCTGAAGCTTTCTTT. It is translated as CASSFLPRSEAFF.

This clone was detected only once. The V and J genes are TRBV5-1 and TRBJ2-3; D gene uncertain. V was trimmed by 0 bases and J by 4 bases, leaving 12 bases between them. The germline V gene encodes CDR1 SGHRS and CDR2 YFSETQ. The CDR3 is 15 residues long. Here the CDR3 reads CASSLGGRVADTQYF. The CDR3 DNA is TGCGCCAGCAGCTTGGGGGGTCGGGTGGCAGATACGCAGTATTTT.

This sequence joins TRBV19 and TRBJ1-4; 9 positions match TRBD1. Losses at the gene ends were 5 bases for V and 3 bases for J; bases not matched to a gene: 10. This CDR3 has 17 residues. Germline CDR1 LNHDA, CDR2 SQIVND (reference sequence). The CDR3 sequence: CASSDQQGAIANEKLFF. CDR3 in DNA: TGTGCCAGTAGTGATCAACAGGGGGCCATAGCTAATGAAAAACTGTTTTTT.

The J gene is TRBJ2-7, the V gene TRBV3-1 (or the pseudogene TRBV3-2); D may be TRBD2 (5 bases). Per the germline V gene, CDR1 is LGHDT and CDR2 is YNNKEL (reference sequence). The CDR3 consists of 14 residues. Trimming took 1 base from V and 6 from J, leaving 13 bases between them. The CDR3 spells CASSQASRNGEQYF. CDR3 sequence (DNA): TGTGCCAGCAGCCAAGCTAGCCGGAACGGCGAGCAGTACTTC.

This clone was counted a few times. CDR3 in DNA: TGTGCCAGCAGCTCGTCAGGCGGTAATGAGCAGTTCTTC. Its protein product is CASSSSGGNEQFF. The gene calls are TRBV7-3 and TRBJ2-1; no definite D call. This CDR3 region has 13 residues. The ends were cut back, 4 bases at V and 7 bases at J, with 11 bases in the middle. CDR1 is SGHTA and CDR2 is FQGTGA in the germline V gene. Filled out from reference TRBV7-3 and TRBJ2-1, the complete variable domain reads GAGVSQTPSNKVTEKGKYVELRCDPISGHTALYWYRQSLGQGPEFLIYFQGTGAADDSGLPNDRFFAVRPEGSVSTLKIQRTERGDSAVYLCASSSSGGNEQFFGPGTRLTVL.

This chain uses TRBV24-1 with TRBJ1-1; the D is unclear. CDR1 KGHDR and CDR2 SFDVKD come from the germline V gene. The V gene lost 0 bases and the J gene lost 5 bases, with 6 bases spanning the gap. This CDR3 region has 13 residues. The CDR3 sequence: CATSDLWGTEAFF. The CDR3 nucleotides are TGTGCCACCAGTGATTTGTGGGGAACTGAAGCTTTCTTT.

V is TRBV9 and J is TRBJ1-1; no firm D call. The CDR3 runs to 13 residues. V was clipped by 4 bases and J by 1 base, with 8 bases between them. Germline CDR1 SGDLS, CDR2 YYNGEE. The CDR3 reads CASSPLRNTEAFF. The CDR3 region has the DNA TGTGCCAGCAGCCCCCTCCGGAACACTGAAGCTTTCTTT.

The chain combines TRBV7-9 with TRBJ1-1; D gene uncertain. V was shortened by 8 bases and J by 1 base, with 8 bases between the two germline ends. CDR3 length: 12 residues. Germline loops: CDR1 SEHNR, CDR2 FQNEAQ (reference sequence). The CDR3 reads CASGRQNTEAFF. As DNA, the CDR3 is TGTGCCAGCGGTAGACAGAACACTGAAGCTTTCTTT.

This clone was seen more than once but under ten times. The chain joins TRBV7-9 to TRBJ1-6; 7 bases fit TRBD1. The CDR3 consists of 14 residues. Per germline, CDR1 SEHNR and CDR2 FQNEAQ (reference sequence). V trimming: 4 bases; J trimming: 5 bases; junction bases outside the gene matches: 2. CDR3 protein: CASSYGQDNSPLHF. CDR3 DNA sequence: TGTGCCAGCAGCTACGGACAGGATAATTCACCCCTCCACTTT.

The genes are TRBV6-5 and TRBJ1-1; D not certain. Germline lookup yields CDR1 MNHEY and CDR2 SVGAGI. The V end was cut by 1 base, the J end by 1 base, with 10 bases between. There are 15 residues in the CDR3. The CDR3 DNA follows: TGTGCCAGCAGTTACTACGGTGCACGGAACACTGAAGCTTTCTTT. Translated: CASSYYGARNTEAFF.

The CDR3 DNA sequence: TGTGCCAGCAGCCAAGTACGTACAGGGGGGAAAAACATTCAGTACTTC. As protein: CASSQVRTGGKNIQYF. This chain joins TRBV3-1 (or the pseudogene TRBV3-2) and TRBJ2-4; 8 nucleotides line up with TRBD1. V shed 1 base, J shed 4 bases, and the junction held 6 bases outside the gene matches. CDR1 is LGHDT and CDR2 is YNNKEL in the germline V gene (reference sequence). The CDR3 runs 16 residues.

This clone has only one observation. V gene TRBV29-1 combines with J gene TRBJ1-2; the D is unclear. Germline V gene data show CDR1 as SQVTM and CDR2 as ANQGSEA. The CDR3 extends over 11 amino acids. This CDR3 reads CSVLRGEGYTF. For the CDR3, the DNA is TGCAGTGTACTGAGAGGAGAAGGCTACACCTTC. Using reference TRBV29-1 and TRBJ1-2 for the parts outside the CDR3, the full variable domain is SAVISQKPSRDICQRGTSLTIQCQVDSQVTMMFWYRQQPGQSLTLIATANQGSEATYESGFVIDKFPISRPNLTFSTLTVSNMSPEDSSIYLCSVLRGEGYTFGSGTRLTVV.

V is TRBV28 and J is TRBJ2-1; D tentatively reads TRBD1 or TRBD2 (5 bases each). Trimming stripped 4 bases from V and 0 bases from J, with 13 bases between. The CDR3 totals 16 residues. CDR1 and CDR2 from the germline V gene are MDHEN and SYDVKM. The CDR3 DNA reads TGTGCCAGCAGTTCCCCAGGGAGCGTCTCCTACAATGAGCAGTTCTTC. Translation gives CASSSPGSVSYNEQFF.

In this sample, this clone turned up a few times. The chain combines TRBV11-2 with TRBJ2-7; D remains unclear. V dropped 1 base and J dropped 3 bases, with 4 bases sitting between them. CDR1 is SGHAT and CDR2 is FQNNGV in the germline V gene. The CDR3 contains 12 residues. The CDR3 spells CASSLGFYEQYF. The CDR3 DNA sequence: TGTGCCAGCAGCTTAGGCTTCTACGAGCAGTACTTC. The full variable domain, its missing parts supplied by reference TRBV11-2 and TRBJ2-7, is EAGVAQSPRYKIIEKRQSVAFWCNPISGHATLYWYQQILGQGPKLLIQFQNNGVVDDSQLPKDRFSAERLKGVDSTLKIQPAKLEDSAVYLCASSLGFYEQYFGPGTRLTVT.

The chain has TRBV7-2 and TRBJ2-5; D is unclear. Germline V gene sequence: CDR1 SGHTA, CDR2 FQGNSA. The V and J ends lost 1 base and 2 bases respectively, with 5 bases between them. This CDR3 spans 13 amino acids. The CDR3 DNA is TGTGCCAGCAGCTTAGGTCGGCAAGAGACCCAGTACTTC. Residues: CASSLGRQETQYF.

CDR3 protein: CASSLTHNEQFF. CDR3 in DNA: TGTGCCAGCAGCCTGACTCACAATGAGCAGTTCTTC. The chain uses TRBV27 and TRBJ2-1; D is ambiguous. This CDR3 region has 12 residues. Germline V gene sequence: CDR1 MNHEY, CDR2 SMNVEV (reference sequence). With 6 bases removed from V and 5 bases from J, the gap between germline ends came to 8 bases.

V gene TRBV6-5 combines with J gene TRBJ1-2; D remains unclear. This CDR3 has 14 residues. CDR1 is MNHEY, CDR2 SVGAGI, per germline. Trimming pared 6 bases from V and 5 bases from J, leaving 16 bases between. CDR3 bases: TGTGCCAGCAGAACCGGGCCCGCCGCATATGGCTACACCTTC. Its protein product is CASRTGPAAYGYTF.

The V and J genes are TRBV27 and TRBJ1-2, with D possibly being TRBD1 (6 bases). From germline, CDR1 is MNHEY and CDR2 SMNVEV (reference sequence). The CDR3 is 13 residues long. V lost 5 bases, J lost 4 bases, and 11 bases lay in between. CDR3 amino acids: CASSPRGFYGYTF. CDR3 bases: TGTGCCAGCAGTCCCAGGGGATTCTATGGCTACACCTTC.

The chain recombines TRBV2 with TRBJ1-1; 11 bases are a match to TRBD1. Germline V gives CDR1 SNHLY, CDR2 FYNNEI. V dropped 6 bases and J dropped 11; count of bases not matched to a gene: 8. The CDR3 spans 13 residues. In DNA, the CDR3 is TGTGCCAGCAGACTCGGACAGGGGGCGGATGCTTTCTTT. Its protein is CASRLGQGADAFF.

The chain has TRBV7-9 and TRBJ1-1, with D maybe TRBD1 (5 bases). V was cut by 6 bases and J by 11 bases, with 19 bases left in between. CDR1 and CDR2 from the germline V gene are SEHNR and FQNEAQ (reference sequence). The CDR3 length is 13 residues. The CDR3 protein is CASRNEAGHLAFF. CDR3 DNA sequence: TGTGCCAGCAGGAATGAGGCAGGGCATTTGGCTTTCTTT. The full variable domain, completed using reference TRBV7-9 and TRBJ1-1, is DTGVSQNPRHKITKRGQNVTFRCDPISEHNRLYWYRQTLGQGPEFLTYFQNEAQLEKSRLLSDRFSAERPKGSFSTLEIQRTEQGDSAMYLCASRNEAGHLAFFGQGTRLTVV.

This clone has only one observation. The chain combines TRBV6-5 with TRBJ1-2, with 10 bases that match TRBD1. The germline V gene encodes CDR1 MNHEY and CDR2 SVGAGI. The length of the CDR3 is 14 residues. The J segment lost 6 bases and the V segment lost 5 bases, leaving 6 bases of the junction unmatched. CDR3 DNA: TGTGCCAGCAGTAAGACAGGGGGCGCTGATGGCTACACCTTC. Amino acids: CASSKTGGADGYTF.

This chain joins TRBV7-6 and TRBJ2-3, with TRBD2 as a possible D gene (5 bases). V dropped 1 base and J dropped 2 bases, with 13 bases sitting between them. The CDR3 consists of 16 residues. The V gene's germline CDR1 is SGHVS and CDR2 FNYEAQ. CDR3 protein: CASSLEVLADTDTQYF. CDR3 nucleotides: TGTGCCAGCAGCTTAGAGGTTCTAGCCGACACAGATACGCAGTATTTT.

This clone was recorded once. The V and J genes are TRBV7-6 and TRBJ2-1; 8 positions match TRBD2. CDR3 length: 17 residues. Germline CDR1 is SGHVS and CDR2 is FNYEAQ. J lost 7 bases, V lost 5 bases, and 16 bases had no gene match. CDR3 amino acids: CASSHGGGAGVNNEQFF. The CDR3 DNA reads TGTGCCAGCAGCCACGGCGGGGGAGCGGGGGTGAATAATGAGCAGTTCTTC.